The sequence of this T cell receptor beta chain was determined in a study of response to subunit inactivated influenza vaccine (dated by TCRdb to about 2018). Background for the entire study: Deep quantitative profiling of the T cell receptor repertoire was used in the study to follow responses to a trivalent subunit inactivated influenza vaccine.

About this clonotype: The clone's antigen remains unknown. There are no base qualities to consult, and no much larger clone falls within one base.

Library preparation employed RT-PCR. Instrument on record: Illumina HiSeq 2500. TCRdb took the public reads, trimmed them with fastp at Q25, ran MiXCR for clone calling and kept in-frame beta chains. One record per CDR3 amino acid sequence lists the most common genes and DNA. The sample table holds 600,000 to 850,000 distinct CDR3 sequences, of which around 15% were seen once. Of the sample, roughly 7.6% falls within the top ten clones. Findings and caveats that apply to the study as a whole: The authors proposed that each seasonal influenza vaccination may bring in only a limited number of new T cells.

The clonotype was recovered from a man aged 50-60 years who received an inactivated influenza vaccine. Donor details come from another sample of the same person, matched by shared clones. The source was PBMCs from blood, collected 14 to 15 days before vaccination.

The CDR3: CASSLILGSGTEAFF. The bases read TGTGCCAGCAGCTTAATCTTAGGGTCGGGCACTGAAGCTTTCTTT. The chain joins TRBV7-9 to TRBJ1-1; the D gene remains uncertain. From its cysteine to its phenylalanine, the CDR3 spans 15 amino acids. Kept here is only the CDR3 DNA, which spans 45 bases and is read in frame from base 1. CDR1 SEHNR and CDR2 FQNEAQ were looked up in the germline V gene (reference sequence). V and J lose 2 bases and 4 bases, and a span of 14 bases separates them.